A single sample is the source of the 4 T cell receptor beta chains below, sequenced in a study of T cell repertoires in cytomegalovirus infection. TCRdb processed the reads anew with MiXCR; each CDR3 protein has one entry. Counted here are about 180,000 distinct CDR3 sequences, roughly 14% occurring once; the ten biggest clones make up 27%. Material for sequencing was PBMCs. These receptors all come from a human donor in good health (CMV status not recorded). Some clones in this sample may be carry-over from other donors' samples.

The rearrangement links TRBV29-1 to TRBJ2-3; maybe TRBD2 (5 bases). The CDR3 totals 12 residues. Germline V lookup: CDR1 SQVTM, CDR2 ANQGSEA. CDR3 bases: TGCAGTGGCGGGCTAGTGGGAGATACGCAGTATTTT. Protein: CSGGLVGDTQYF.

This sequence joins TRBV6-2 or TRBV6-3 and TRBJ2-2; weak D call: TRBD1 (6 bases). Germline V gives CDR1 MNHEY, CDR2 SVGEGT. The CDR3 loop spans 12 amino acids. The CDR3 loop is CNKTGITGELFF. CDR3 bases: TGTAATAAAACAGGGATAACCGGGGAGCTGTTTTTT.

This chain joins TRBV29-1 and TRBJ2-7; 9 positions agree with TRBD1. CDR3 length: 15 residues. The V gene's germline CDR1 is SQVTM and CDR2 ANQGSEA. V trimming: 8 bases; J trimming: 3 bases; junction bases outside the gene matches: 14. CDR3 nucleotide sequence: TGCAGCCCCGTTCCCTTCCGGGACAGGGACTACGAGCAGTACTTC. Encoded protein: CSPVPFRDRDYEQYF.

This clonotype was seen at least ten times. The chain recombines TRBV12-3 or TRBV12-4 with TRBJ2-1, with D possibly TRBD2 on 6 matching bases. Deletions cut 1 base from V and 9 bases from J, with 19 bases between. This CDR3 contains 16 residues. The CDR3 DNA reads TGTGCCAGCAGTTTAGTAAGCGGGCGCCCACGGAGTGAGCAGTTCTTC. Residues: CASSLVSGRPRSEQFF.